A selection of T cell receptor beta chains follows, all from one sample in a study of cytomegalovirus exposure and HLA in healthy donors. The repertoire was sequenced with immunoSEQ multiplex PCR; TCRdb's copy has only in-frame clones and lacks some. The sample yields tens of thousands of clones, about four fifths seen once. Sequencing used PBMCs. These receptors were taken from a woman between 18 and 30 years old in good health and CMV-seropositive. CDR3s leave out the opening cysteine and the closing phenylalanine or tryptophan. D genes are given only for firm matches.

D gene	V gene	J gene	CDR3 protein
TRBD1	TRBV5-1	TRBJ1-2	ASSTTGVQGYT
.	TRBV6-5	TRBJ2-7	ASSRDITYEQY
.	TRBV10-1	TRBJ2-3	ASSGVDTQY
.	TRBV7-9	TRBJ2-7	ASSSGRAYEQY
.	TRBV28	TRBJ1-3	ASRFGNSGNTIY
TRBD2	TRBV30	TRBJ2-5	AWSSASGVAGETQY
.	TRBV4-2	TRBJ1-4	ASSQDRGAGGNEKLF
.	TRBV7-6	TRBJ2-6	ASSLDSSGANVLT
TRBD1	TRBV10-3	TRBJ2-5	AISPDRGEGETQY
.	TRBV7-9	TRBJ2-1	ASSLGGGAISSYNEQF
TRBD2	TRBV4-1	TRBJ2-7	ASSQGGLAPYEQY
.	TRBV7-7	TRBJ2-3	ASSPVGGGTDTQY
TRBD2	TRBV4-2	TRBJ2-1	ASSRASGGMYEQF
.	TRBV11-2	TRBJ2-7	ASSLVQDGTYEQY
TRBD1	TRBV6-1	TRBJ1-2	ASSWDSSTNYGYT
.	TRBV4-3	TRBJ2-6	ASSQGLGSSGANVLT
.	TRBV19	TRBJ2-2	ASSIASTGELF
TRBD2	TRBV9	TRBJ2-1	ASSPSGGAANEQF
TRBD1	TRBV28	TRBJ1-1	ATGPTGDTEAF
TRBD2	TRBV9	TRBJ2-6	ASSEGLAGGSGANVLT
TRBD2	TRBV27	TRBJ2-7	ASSYGGEQY
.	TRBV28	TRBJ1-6	ASKTGSENSPLH
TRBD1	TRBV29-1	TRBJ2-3	SVEPRGSADTQY
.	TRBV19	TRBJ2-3	ASSFKTLDTQY
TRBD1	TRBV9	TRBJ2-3	ASSVGPGQGGTDTQY
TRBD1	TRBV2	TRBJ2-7	ASRQGLGQGAIYEQY
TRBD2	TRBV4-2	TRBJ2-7	ASSQGERGGYEQY
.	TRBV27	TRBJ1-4	ASSPPNSAGKEKLF
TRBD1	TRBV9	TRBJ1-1	ASSVLGGGLNTEAF
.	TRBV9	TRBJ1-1	ASSETGQKNTEAF
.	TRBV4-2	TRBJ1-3	ASSQSGSGNTIY
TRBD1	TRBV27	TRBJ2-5	ASSPHTGGGETQY
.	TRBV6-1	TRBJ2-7	ASSEAEGALSYEQY
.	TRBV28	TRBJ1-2	ASSWRGFDYGYT
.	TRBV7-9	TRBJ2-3	ASSIGGGDTQY
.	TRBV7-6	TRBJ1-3	ASSLESWAGSGNTIY
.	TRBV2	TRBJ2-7	ASSVRNEQY
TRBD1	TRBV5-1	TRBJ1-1	ASSLGDSFGTEAF
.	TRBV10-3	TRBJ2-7	AISEPPAYEQY
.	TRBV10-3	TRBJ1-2	AISEDSDYGYT
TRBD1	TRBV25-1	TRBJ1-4	ASSDPGQANEKLF
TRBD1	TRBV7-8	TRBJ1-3	ASSTTRDSTSSGNTIY
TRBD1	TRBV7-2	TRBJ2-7	ASSTTGTGDYEQY